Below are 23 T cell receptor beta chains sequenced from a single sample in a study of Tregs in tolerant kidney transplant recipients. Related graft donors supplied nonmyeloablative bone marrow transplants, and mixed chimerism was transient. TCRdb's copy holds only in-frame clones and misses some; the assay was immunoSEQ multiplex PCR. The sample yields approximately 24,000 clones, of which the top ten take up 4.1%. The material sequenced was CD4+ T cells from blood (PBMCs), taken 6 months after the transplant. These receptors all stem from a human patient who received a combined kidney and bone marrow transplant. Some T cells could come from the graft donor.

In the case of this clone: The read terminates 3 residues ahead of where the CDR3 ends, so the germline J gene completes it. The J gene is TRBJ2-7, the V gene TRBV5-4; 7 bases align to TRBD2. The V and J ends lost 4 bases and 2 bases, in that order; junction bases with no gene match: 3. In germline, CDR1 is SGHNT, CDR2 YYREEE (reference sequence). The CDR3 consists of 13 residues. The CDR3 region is CASSRDYTYEQYF. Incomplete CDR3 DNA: TGTGCCAGCAGCCGGGACTATACCTACGAG.

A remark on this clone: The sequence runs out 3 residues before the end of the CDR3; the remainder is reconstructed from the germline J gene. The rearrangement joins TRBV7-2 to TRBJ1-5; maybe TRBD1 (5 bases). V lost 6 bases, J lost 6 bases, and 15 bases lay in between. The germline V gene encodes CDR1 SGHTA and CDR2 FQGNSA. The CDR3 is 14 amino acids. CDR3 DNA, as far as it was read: TGTGCCAGCAGTTCAGTCCCCGGGGGTCAGCCC. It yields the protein CASSSVPGGQP. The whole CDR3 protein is CASSSVPGGQPQHF.

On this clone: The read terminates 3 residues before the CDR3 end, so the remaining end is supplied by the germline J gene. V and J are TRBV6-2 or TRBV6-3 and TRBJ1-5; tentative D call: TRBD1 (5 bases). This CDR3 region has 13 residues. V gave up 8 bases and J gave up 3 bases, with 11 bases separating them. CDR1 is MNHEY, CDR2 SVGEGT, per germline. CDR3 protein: CASQGSVNQPQHF. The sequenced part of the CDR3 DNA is TGTGCCAGCCAGGGATCGGTCAATCAGCCC.

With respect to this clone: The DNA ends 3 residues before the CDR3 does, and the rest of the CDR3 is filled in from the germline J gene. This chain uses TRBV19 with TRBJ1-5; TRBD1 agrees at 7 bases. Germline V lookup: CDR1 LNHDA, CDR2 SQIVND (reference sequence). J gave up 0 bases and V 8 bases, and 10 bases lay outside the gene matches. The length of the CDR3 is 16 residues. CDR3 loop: CASRSEGTASNQPQHF. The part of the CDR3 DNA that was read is TGTGCCAGTCGCTCTGAGGGGACAGCTAGCAATCAGCCC.

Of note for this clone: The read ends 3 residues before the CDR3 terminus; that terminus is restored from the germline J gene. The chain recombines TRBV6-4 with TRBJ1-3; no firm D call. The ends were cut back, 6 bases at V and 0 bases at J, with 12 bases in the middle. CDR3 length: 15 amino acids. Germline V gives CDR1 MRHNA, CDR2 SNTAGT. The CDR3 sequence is CASRRPGLSGNTIYF. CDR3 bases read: TGTGCCAGCAGACGCCCAGGCCTCTCTGGAAACACC.

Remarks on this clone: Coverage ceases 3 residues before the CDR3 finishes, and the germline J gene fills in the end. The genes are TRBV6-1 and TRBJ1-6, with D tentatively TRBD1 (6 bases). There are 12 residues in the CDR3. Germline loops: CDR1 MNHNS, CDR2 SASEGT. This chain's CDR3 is CASSESQGPLHF. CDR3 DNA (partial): TGTGCCAGCAGTGAATCCCAGGGGCCC.

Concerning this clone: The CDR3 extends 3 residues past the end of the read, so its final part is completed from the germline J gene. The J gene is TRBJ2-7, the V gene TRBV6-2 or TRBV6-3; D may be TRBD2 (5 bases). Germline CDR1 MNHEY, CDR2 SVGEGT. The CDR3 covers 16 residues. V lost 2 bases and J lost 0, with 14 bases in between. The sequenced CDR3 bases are TGTGCCAGCAGTTACCGAGCGGTCCTGATCTCCTACGAG. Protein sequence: CASSYRAVLISYE. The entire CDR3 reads CASSYRAVLISYEQYF.

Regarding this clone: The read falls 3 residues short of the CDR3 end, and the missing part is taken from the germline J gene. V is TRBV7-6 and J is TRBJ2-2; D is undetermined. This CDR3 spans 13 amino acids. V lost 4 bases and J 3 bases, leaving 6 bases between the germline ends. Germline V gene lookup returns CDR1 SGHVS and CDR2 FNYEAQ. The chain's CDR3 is CASSSRYTGELFF. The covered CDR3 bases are TGTGCCAGCAGCTCCCGTTACACCGGGGAG. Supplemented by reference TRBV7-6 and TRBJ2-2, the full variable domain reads GAGVSQSPRYKVTKRGQDVALRCDPISGHVSLYWYRQALGQGPEFLTYFNYEAQQDKSGLPNDRFSAERPEGSISTLTIQRTEQRDSAMYRCASSSRYTGELFFGEGSRLTVL.

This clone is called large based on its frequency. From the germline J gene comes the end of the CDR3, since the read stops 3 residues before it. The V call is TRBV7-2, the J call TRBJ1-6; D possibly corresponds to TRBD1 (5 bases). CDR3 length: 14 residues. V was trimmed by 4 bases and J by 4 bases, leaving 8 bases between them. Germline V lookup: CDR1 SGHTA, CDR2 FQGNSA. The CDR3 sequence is CASSSGWYNSPLHF. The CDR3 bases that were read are TGTGCCAGCAGCTCAGGGTGGTATAATTCACCC.

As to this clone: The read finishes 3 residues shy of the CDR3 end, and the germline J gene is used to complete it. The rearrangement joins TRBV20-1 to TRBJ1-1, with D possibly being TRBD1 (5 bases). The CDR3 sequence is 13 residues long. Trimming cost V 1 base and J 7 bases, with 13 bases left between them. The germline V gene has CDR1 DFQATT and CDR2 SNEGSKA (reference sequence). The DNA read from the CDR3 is TGCAGTGCTAGAGGAACAGGTGAACGTGAA. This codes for CSARGTGERE. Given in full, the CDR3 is CSARGTGEREAFF.

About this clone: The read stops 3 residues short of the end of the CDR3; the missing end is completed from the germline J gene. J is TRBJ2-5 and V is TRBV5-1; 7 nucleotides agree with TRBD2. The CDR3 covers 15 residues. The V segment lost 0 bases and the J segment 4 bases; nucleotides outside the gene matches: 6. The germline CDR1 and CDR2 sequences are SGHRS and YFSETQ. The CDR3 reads CASSLVGGSRETQYF. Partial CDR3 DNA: TGCGCCAGCAGCTTGGTTGGCGGGAGTCGAGAGACC.

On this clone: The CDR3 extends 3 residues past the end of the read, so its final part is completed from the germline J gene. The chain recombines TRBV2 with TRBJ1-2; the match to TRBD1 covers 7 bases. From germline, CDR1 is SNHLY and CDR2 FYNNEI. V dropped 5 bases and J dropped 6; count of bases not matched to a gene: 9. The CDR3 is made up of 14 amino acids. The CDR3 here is CASSPQGGNHGYTF. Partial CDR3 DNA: TGTGCCAGCAGTCCCCAGGGGGGAAATCATGGC.

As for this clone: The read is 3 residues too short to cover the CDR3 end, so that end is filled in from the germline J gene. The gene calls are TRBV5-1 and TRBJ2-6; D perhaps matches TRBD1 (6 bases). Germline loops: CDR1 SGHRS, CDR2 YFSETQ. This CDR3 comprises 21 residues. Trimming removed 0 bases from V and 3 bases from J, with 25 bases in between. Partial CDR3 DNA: TGCGCCAGCAGCTTGGCAATCCGGACAGCCCTAGGGTATGGTGGGGCCAACGTC. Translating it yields CASSLAIRTALGYGGANV. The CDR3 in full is CASSLAIRTALGYGGANVLTF.

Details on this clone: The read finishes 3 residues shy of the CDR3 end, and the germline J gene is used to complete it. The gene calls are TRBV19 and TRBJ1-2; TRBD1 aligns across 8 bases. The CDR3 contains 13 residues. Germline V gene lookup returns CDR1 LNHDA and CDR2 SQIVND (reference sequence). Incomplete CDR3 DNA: TGTGCCAGTACCGGACAGGGTTGGGGCGGC. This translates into CASTGQGWGG. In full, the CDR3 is CASTGQGWGGYTF.

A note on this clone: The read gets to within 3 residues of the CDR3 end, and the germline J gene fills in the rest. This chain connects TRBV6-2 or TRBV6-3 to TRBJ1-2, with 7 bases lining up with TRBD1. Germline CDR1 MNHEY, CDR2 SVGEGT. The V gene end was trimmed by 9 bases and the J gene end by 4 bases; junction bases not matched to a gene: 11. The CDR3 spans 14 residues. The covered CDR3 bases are TGTGCCAGTCGAACGGGACAGAAAGTCTATGGC. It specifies CASRTGQKVYG. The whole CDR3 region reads CASRTGQKVYGYTF.

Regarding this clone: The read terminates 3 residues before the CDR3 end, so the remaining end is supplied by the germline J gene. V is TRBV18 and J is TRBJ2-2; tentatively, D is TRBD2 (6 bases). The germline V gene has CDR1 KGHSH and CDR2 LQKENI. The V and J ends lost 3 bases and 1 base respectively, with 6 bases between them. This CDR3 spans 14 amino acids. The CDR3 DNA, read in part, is TGTGCCAGCTCACCGGGGGGGAACACCGGGGAG. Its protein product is CASSPGGNTGE. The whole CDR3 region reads CASSPGGNTGELFF.

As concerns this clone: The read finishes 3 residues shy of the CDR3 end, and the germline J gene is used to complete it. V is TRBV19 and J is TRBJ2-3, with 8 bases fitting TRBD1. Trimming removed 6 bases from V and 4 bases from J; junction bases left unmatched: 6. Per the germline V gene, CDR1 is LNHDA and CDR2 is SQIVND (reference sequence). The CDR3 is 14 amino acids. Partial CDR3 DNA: TGTGCCAGTAGGAGGACAGGGCTTGCAGATACG. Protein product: CASRRTGLADT. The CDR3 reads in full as CASRRTGLADTQYF.

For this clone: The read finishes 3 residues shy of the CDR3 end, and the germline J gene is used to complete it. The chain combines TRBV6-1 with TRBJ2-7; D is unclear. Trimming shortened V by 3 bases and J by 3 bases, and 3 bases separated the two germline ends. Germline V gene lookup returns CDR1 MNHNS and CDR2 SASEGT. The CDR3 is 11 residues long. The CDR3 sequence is CASSDNYEQYF. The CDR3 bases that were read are TGTGCCAGCAGTGACAACTACGAG.

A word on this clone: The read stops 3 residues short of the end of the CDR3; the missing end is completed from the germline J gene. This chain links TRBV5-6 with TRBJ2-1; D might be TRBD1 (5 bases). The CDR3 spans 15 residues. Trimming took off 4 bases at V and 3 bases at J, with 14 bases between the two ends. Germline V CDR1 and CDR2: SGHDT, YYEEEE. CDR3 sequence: CASSKPTVLYNEQFF. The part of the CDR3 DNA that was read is TGTGCCAGCAGCAAACCGACAGTTCTCTACAATGAG.

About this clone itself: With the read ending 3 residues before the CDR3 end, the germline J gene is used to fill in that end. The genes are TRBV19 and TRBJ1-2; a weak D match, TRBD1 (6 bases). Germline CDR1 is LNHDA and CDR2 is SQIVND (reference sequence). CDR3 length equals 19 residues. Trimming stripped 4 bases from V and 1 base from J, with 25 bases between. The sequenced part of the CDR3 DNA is TGTGCCAGTAGTACGTACCGAAGGACAGCTCAATTTATTAACTATGGC. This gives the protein CASSTYRRTAQFINYG. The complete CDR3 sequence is CASSTYRRTAQFINYGYTF.

CDR3 DNA (partial): TGTGCCAGCAGCCCCCGGGGGGCAGAGACC. It codes for CASSPRGAET. The complete CDR3 protein is CASSPRGAETQYF. V and J are TRBV7-7 and TRBJ2-5, with a weak D call TRBD2 (7 bases). The read ends 3 residues early relative to the CDR3; the germline J gene fills the gap. Germline V CDR1 and CDR2: SSHAT, FNYEAQ (reference sequence). Trimming left V 5 bases short and J 4 bases short, with 11 bases between. The CDR3 covers 13 residues.

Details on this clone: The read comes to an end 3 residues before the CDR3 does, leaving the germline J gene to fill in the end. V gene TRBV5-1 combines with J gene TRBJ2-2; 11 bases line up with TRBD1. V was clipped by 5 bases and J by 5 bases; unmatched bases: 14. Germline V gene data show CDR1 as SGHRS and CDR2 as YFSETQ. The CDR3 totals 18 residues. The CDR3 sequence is CASSWDRGAPEATGELFF. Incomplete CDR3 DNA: TGCGCCAGCAGTTGGGACAGGGGGGCTCCAGAGGCAACCGGGGAG.

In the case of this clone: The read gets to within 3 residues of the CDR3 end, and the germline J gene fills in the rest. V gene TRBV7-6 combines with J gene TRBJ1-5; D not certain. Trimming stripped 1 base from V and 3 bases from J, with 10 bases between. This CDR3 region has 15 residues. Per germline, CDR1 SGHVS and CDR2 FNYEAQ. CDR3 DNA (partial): TGTGCCAGCAGCTTAGGTAACGGGGACAATCAGCCC. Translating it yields CASSLGNGDNQP. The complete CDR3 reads CASSLGNGDNQPQHF.